One and the same sample provided the 7 T cell receptor beta chains below, sequenced in a study of cytomegalovirus exposure and HLA in healthy donors. PCR amplification relied on 60 Vbeta primers (plus 13 Jbeta primers). TCRdb's table, derived via immunoSEQ multiplex PCR, lists solely in-frame clones and lacks some. The repertoire includes over 95,000 clones, 65% to 80% of them detected once, and 2% to 3% sits in the top ten. Specimen: PBMCs. Receptors originate from a female donor in good health and CMV-seronegative.

Only a few counts were recorded for this clone. The J gene is TRBJ1-1, the V gene TRBV7-2; 9 bases map to TRBD1. J gave up 10 bases and V 2 bases, and 11 bases lay outside the gene matches. Per the germline V gene, CDR1 is SGHTA and CDR2 is FQGNSA. The CDR3 covers 15 residues. DNA for the CDR3: TGTGCCAGCAGCTTAAATCCGGGACAGGGAAATCGAGCTTTCTTT. Its protein is CASSLNPGQGNRAFF.

This clone was found once. The rearrangement joins TRBV7-8 to TRBJ1-2; D may be TRBD1 (6 bases). The CDR3 runs 17 residues. Trimming took 5 bases from V and 3 from J, leaving 22 bases between them. Germline values: CDR1 SGHVS, CDR2 FQNEAQ. The CDR3 DNA sequence: TGTGCCAGCAGCGCAAGGACAACAGGGTTCCTTTACTATGGCTACACCTTC. It is translated as CASSARTTGFLYYGYTF.

This clone was seen once. The J gene is TRBJ1-2, the V gene TRBV19; the D is unclear. The germline V and J ends were trimmed by 5 bases and 8 bases, with 15 bases remaining between them. Germline V gene data show CDR1 as LNHDA and CDR2 as SQIVND (reference sequence). This CDR3 region has 13 residues. The CDR3 region is CASSDILSRGYTF. As DNA, the CDR3 is TGTGCCAGTAGTGACATACTCTCAAGGGGCTACACCTTC. The entire variable domain, with the rest obtained from reference TRBV19 and TRBJ1-2, is as follows: DGGITQSPKYLFRKEGQNVTLSCEQNLNHDAMYWYRQDPGQGLRLIYYSQIVNDFQKGDIAEGYSVSREKKESFPLTVTSAQKNPTAFYLCASSDILSRGYTFGSGTRLTVV.

This chain uses TRBV9 with TRBJ2-1; 9 positions match TRBD2. Trimming took 0 bases from V and 8 from J; bases not matched to a gene: 9. The CDR3 loop spans 16 amino acids. The germline CDR1 and CDR2 sequences are SGDLS and YYNGEE. CDR3 DNA sequence: TGTGCCAGCAGCGTAGCTCTGGCGGGGGGGCCCCATGAGCAGTTCTTC. Translated: CASSVALAGGPHEQFF.

The count of this clone is one. Sequence at one end of the junction differs from germline and may be a read error. The chain uses TRBV27 and TRBJ1-1; D is unclear. The CDR3 spans 13 residues. Germline-derived CDR1 and CDR2 are MNHEY and SMNVEV (reference sequence). In DNA, the CDR3 is TGTGCCAGCCCCGGAGGTGAGAACCCTGAAGCTTTCTTT. It specifies CASPGGENPEAFF.

V is TRBV12-5 and J is TRBJ1-4; no clear D gene. The germline V and J ends were trimmed by 1 base and 14 bases, with 17 bases remaining between them. Germline-derived CDR1 and CDR2 are LGHNT and FRNRAP. The CDR3 runs 14 residues. CDR3 DNA: TGTGCTAGTGGTTTGGCAGGATCGGGAGGGAGGCTGTTTTTT. This sequence encodes CASGLAGSGGRLFF.

This sequence joins TRBV11-2 and TRBJ1-2; D gene unclear. CDR1 and CDR2 from the germline V gene are SGHAT and FQNNGV. CDR3 length: 14 amino acids. Trimming stripped 0 bases from V and 8 bases from J, with 13 bases between. The CDR3: CASSLESLGGGYTF. CDR3 nucleotides: TGTGCCAGCAGCTTAGAGTCTCTGGGAGGAGGCTACACCTTC.